The 9 T cell receptor beta chains presented below share a single source sample, sequenced in a study of OX40 agonist ivuxolimab in advanced cancers. Sequencing was performed with immunoSEQ multiplex PCR; in TCRdb, only in-frame clones are kept and a portion is missing. The sample comprises approximately 79,000 clones, 90% to 95% of which are singletons, and about a fifth rests with the top ten. The input for sequencing was CD4+ or CD8+ T cells sorted from blood, taken in a trial of the OX40 agonist ivuxolimab. The receptor source for this set is an adult with an advanced solid tumor such as melanoma, head and neck, liver or kidney cancer.

The rearrangement uses TRBV27 and TRBJ1-2, with a weak D call TRBD1 (6 bases). The CDR3 has 15 residues. Germline loops: CDR1 MNHEY, CDR2 SMNVEV (reference sequence). The V end lost 2 bases, the J end lost 4 bases, and 14 bases lay between the germline ends. CDR3 sequence: CASSLSRTASYGYTF. Here the CDR3 DNA reads TGTGCCAGCAGTTTAAGTAGGACAGCCTCCTATGGCTACACCTTC.

The rearrangement joins TRBV28 to TRBJ2-5, with D perhaps assigned TRBD1 or TRBD2 (7 bases each). V was pared by 2 bases and J by 7 bases, with 17 bases between. This CDR3 contains 15 residues. Germline V gene data show CDR1 as MDHEN and CDR2 as SYDVKM. For the CDR3, the DNA is TGTGCCAGCAGTTTAGGCTGGGCCAGGGGGGGGACCCAGTACTTC. Translating it yields CASSLGWARGGTQYF. Variable domain in full (rest from reference TRBV28 and TRBJ2-5): DVKVTQSSRYLVKRTGEKVFLECVQDMDHENMFWYRQDPGLGLRLIYFSYDVKMKEKGDIPEGYSVSREKKERFSLILESASTNQTSMYLCASSLGWARGGTQYFGPGTRLLVL.

The genes are TRBV19 and TRBJ1-4, with TRBD1 matching over 11 bases. Trimming took 3 bases from V and 0 from J; bases not matched to a gene: 12. This CDR3 has 20 residues. Germline CDR1 and CDR2: LNHDA and SQIVND (reference sequence). In DNA form, the CDR3 reads TGTGCCAGTAGTATGTTCGCCTCTCCGGGACAGGGGGCAACTAATGAAAAACTGTTTTTT. It is translated as CASSMFASPGQGATNEKLFF. Filled out from reference TRBV19 and TRBJ1-4, the complete variable domain reads DGGITQSPKYLFRKEGQNVTLSCEQNLNHDAMYWYRQDPGQGLRLIYYSQIVNDFQKGDIAEGYSVSREKKESFPLTVTSAQKNPTAFYLCASSMFASPGQGATNEKLFFGSGTQLSVL.

The rearrangement joins TRBV19 to TRBJ1-5, with no clear D. Trimming removed 3 bases at V and 2 bases at J, with 11 bases between. The CDR3 covers 15 residues. Germline CDR1 reads LNHDA; CDR2 reads SQIVND (reference sequence). CDR3 DNA: TGTGCCAGTAGTATTGGGCAACGAGGCAATCAGCCCCAGCATTTT. Its translation is CASSIGQRGNQPQHF. The full variable domain, with the rest looked up from reference TRBV19 and TRBJ1-5, is DGGITQSPKYLFRKEGQNVTLSCEQNLNHDAMYWYRQDPGQGLRLIYYSQIVNDFQKGDIAEGYSVSREKKESFPLTVTSAQKNPTAFYLCASSIGQRGNQPQHFGDGTRLSIL.

The CDR3 DNA sequence: TGTGCCAGCAGCAAGACGTCCGGGGAGCTGTTTTTT. Translated, it gives CASSKTSGELFF. This chain uses TRBV7-9 with TRBJ2-2; D is uncertain. Deletions cut 5 bases from V and 6 bases from J, with 7 bases between. From germline, CDR1 is SEHNR and CDR2 FQNEAQ (reference sequence). The CDR3 spans 12 residues.

V gene TRBV11-2 combines with J gene TRBJ2-7; 8 positions agree with TRBD1. V gave up 5 bases and J gave up 2 bases; unmatched junction bases: 5. The CDR3 contains 14 residues. The germline V gene has CDR1 SGHAT and CDR2 FQNNGV. Written as DNA, the CDR3 is TGTGCCAGCAGCCCGTGGACAGGGACCTACGAGCAGTACTTC. Its protein product is CASSPWTGTYEQYF.

This clone occurred once. V is TRBV10-3 and J is TRBJ1-2; 9 bases line up with TRBD1. The CDR3 consists of 15 residues. Germline V gene sequence: CDR1 ENHRY, CDR2 SYGVKD. V trimming: 4 bases; J trimming: 7 bases; junction bases outside the gene matches: 10. CDR3 amino acids: CAISARDRELGGYTF. CDR3 sequence (DNA): TGTGCCATCAGTGCCCGGGACAGGGAGCTTGGTGGCTACACCTTC.

In DNA form, the CDR3 reads TGTGCCAGCAGCAGGGAATCGGCCGGGGAGCTGTTTTTT. Amino acid sequence: CASSRESAGELFF. The V and J genes are TRBV4-2 and TRBJ2-2; D is uncertain. CDR1 is LGHNA and CDR2 is YNFKEQ in the germline V gene. The CDR3 has 13 amino acids. V was cut by 5 bases and J by 6 bases, with 10 bases left in between.

The chain carries TRBV7-6 and TRBJ1-3; 10 nucleotides match TRBD1. Germline V gene lookup returns CDR1 SGHVS and CDR2 FNYEAQ. CDR3 size: 15 residues. The J segment lost 2 bases and the V segment lost 4 bases, leaving 2 bases of the junction unmatched. In nucleotides, the CDR3 is TGTGCCAGCAGCTCGGGACAGGGGACTGGAAACACCATATATTTT. This codes for CASSSGQGTGNTIYF.